These 20 T cell receptor beta chains were sequenced from one sample in a study of T cells in Graves' hyperthyroidism and ophthalmopathy. Amplification of TCR beta CDR3 regions was performed using RNA transcripts as template. A first-round RT-PCR of the TCR CDR3 used the HTBI primer set. TCRdb re-analysed the multiplex PCR reads in MiXCR, keeping a single row per CDR3 protein. The sample holds around 560,000 distinct CDR3 sequences, 16% seen once. Input material: blood. The source is a woman aged 18-29 years with Graves' hyperthyroidism.

The table lists this clonotype with many counts. In DNA form, the CDR3 reads TGTGCCAGCAGGGTCCTGGCGGAGGGGCGCTACGAGCAGTACTTC. Its protein is CASRVLAEGRYEQYF. This chain links TRBV27 with TRBJ2-7; TRBD2 is a possible D gene (6 bases). This CDR3 has 15 residues. V lost 6 bases and J lost 3, with 18 bases in between. Looked up from germline, CDR1 is MNHEY and CDR2 is SMNVEV (reference sequence).

This clonotype has ten or more counts. The gene calls are TRBV7-8 and TRBJ1-5; D remains unclear. CDR3 length equals 15 residues. Germline loops: CDR1 SGHVS, CDR2 FQNEAQ. V dropped 5 bases and J dropped 2 bases, with 13 bases sitting between them. This CDR3 reads CASSPTLSRNQPQHF. Written as DNA, the CDR3 is TGTGCCAGCAGCCCCACGTTATCCCGCAATCAGCCCCAGCATTTT.

This clonotype was detected ten times or more. V is TRBV30 and J is TRBJ2-7, with a possible D match to TRBD2 (5 bases). The germline CDR1 and CDR2 sequences are GTSNPN and SVGIG (reference sequence). CDR3 length: 13 amino acids. Trimming pared 1 base from V and 9 bases from J, leaving 16 bases between. The DNA of the CDR3 is TGTGCCTGGAGTGGCGGCTGGGAGTGGGGGCAGTACTTC. This codes for CAWSGGWEWGQYF.

This clonotype was found a few times. J is TRBJ2-1 and V is TRBV12-3 or TRBV12-4, with 9 bases matching TRBD1. Trimming at V came to 6 bases and at J to 6 bases, leaving 9 bases not matched to a gene. The CDR3 totals 15 residues. CDR3 sequence: CASRARDRVTNEQFF. CDR3 nucleotides: TGTGCCAGCAGGGCCCGGGACAGGGTGACCAATGAGCAGTTCTTC.

The chain joins TRBV20-1 to TRBJ1-6, with a possible D match to TRBD1 (6 bases). V was pared by 0 bases and J by 10 bases, with 16 bases between. Germline CDR1 is DFQATT and CDR2 is SNEGSKA (reference sequence). The length of the CDR3 is 15 residues. Here the CDR3 reads CSAREDSLPVSPLHF. CDR3 sequence (DNA): TGCAGTGCTAGAGAGGACAGCCTCCCAGTCTCACCCCTCCACTTT.

This clonotype showed up many times. V is TRBV20-1 and J is TRBJ2-5; TRBD2 aligns across 13 bases. This CDR3 comprises 16 residues. Germline CDR1 DFQATT, CDR2 SNEGSKA (reference sequence). V shed 5 bases and J 1 base; nucleotides not matched to a gene: 7. The CDR3 sequence is CSAGKLAGGIQETQYF. The CDR3 region has the DNA TGCAGTGCTGGAAAACTAGCGGGGGGGATCCAAGAGACCCAGTACTTC.

This clonotype was counted many times. The rearrangement links TRBV11-2 to TRBJ2-6, with D perhaps TRBD1 or TRBD2 (5 bases each). V dropped 1 base and J dropped 3 bases, with 19 bases sitting between them. Per the germline V gene, CDR1 is SGHAT and CDR2 is FQNNGV. The CDR3 length is 19 residues. CDR3 loop: CASSLGRILSGSGANVLTF. In DNA, the CDR3 is TGTGCCAGCAGCTTAGGTAGAATCTTATCAGGGAGTGGGGCCAACGTCCTGACTTTC.

The chain employs TRBV5-1 and TRBJ2-5, with 10 positions matching TRBD2. The length of the CDR3 is 16 residues. V shed 2 bases, J shed 5 bases, and the junction held 9 bases outside the gene matches. Germline CDR1 reads SGHRS; CDR2 reads YFSETQ. The CDR3, as DNA: TGCGCCAGCAGCTTACCGCTAGCGGGAGCCGGGGAGACCCAGTACTTC. Protein sequence: CASSLPLAGAGETQYF.

This clonotype was seen a few times. V gene TRBV4-3 combines with J gene TRBJ1-1; D not resolved. CDR1 is LGHNA and CDR2 is YSLEER in the germline V gene. Trimming pared 5 bases from V and 7 bases from J, leaving 20 bases between. The CDR3 has 15 residues. CDR3 region: CASSIDLGAGYEAFF. Here the CDR3 DNA reads TGCGCCAGCAGCATAGATTTGGGCGCCGGGTATGAAGCTTTCTTT.

The rearrangement uses TRBV6-5 and TRBJ1-1; D perhaps matches TRBD1 (5 bases). Deletions cut 2 bases from V and 3 bases from J, with 10 bases between. CDR3 length: 14 residues. Germline loops: CDR1 MNHEY, CDR2 SVGAGI. CDR3 nucleotide sequence: TGTGCCAGCAGTTACGGGGCAGAAGACACTGAAGCTTTCTTT. Translated: CASSYGAEDTEAFF.

This clonotype was recorded at least ten times. The chain recombines TRBV7-8 with TRBJ2-3; D not certain. CDR1 and CDR2 from the germline V gene are SGHVS and FQNEAQ. The germline V and J ends were trimmed by 3 bases and 3 bases, with 16 bases remaining between them. The CDR3 loop spans 16 amino acids. The CDR3 DNA reads TGTGCCAGCAGCTTTAATTTGTTGCGCGGAACAGATACGCAGTATTTT. This codes for CASSFNLLRGTDTQYF.

A single count supports this clonotype. The chain is built from TRBV6-1 and TRBJ1-6, with D hard to call. CDR1 MNHNS and CDR2 SASEGT come from the germline V gene. The V end lost 10 bases, the J end lost 7 bases, and 11 bases lay between the germline ends. The CDR3 is 12 amino acids. CDR3 in amino acids: CATGGCNSPLHF. The CDR3 bases are TGTGCCACGGGAGGGTGCAATTCACCCCTCCACTTT.

In this sample, this clonotype turned up a few times. The rearrangement links TRBV5-1 to TRBJ2-2; 10 bases are a match to TRBD2. Unmatched junction bases numbered 2, after V lost 4 bases and J lost 5 bases. Germline V lookup: CDR1 SGHRS, CDR2 YFSETQ. This CDR3 comprises 14 residues. CDR3 in DNA: TGCGCCAGCAGCCCTAGCGGGGGAACCGGGGAGCTGTTTTTT. It is translated as CASSPSGGTGELFF.

This clonotype was picked up a small number of times. V gene TRBV3-1 combines with J gene TRBJ2-5, with D perhaps TRBD1 (5 bases). The V end was cut by 0 bases, the J end by 5 bases, with 22 bases between. The germline gives CDR1 LGHDT, CDR2 YNNKEL (reference sequence). This CDR3 is built from 18 residues. The CDR3 loop reads CASSQEPPREGYEETQYF. Here the CDR3 DNA reads TGTGCCAGCAGCCAAGAGCCCCCCAGGGAAGGGTATGAGGAGACCCAGTACTTC.

This clonotype occurred many times. The rearrangement uses TRBV6-2 or TRBV6-3 and TRBJ1-1; D is unresolved. Trimming removed 5 bases at V and 0 bases at J, with 4 bases between. The CDR3 is 12 residues long. Per germline, CDR1 MNHEY and CDR2 SVGEGT. The CDR3 spells CASSVLNTEAFF. The DNA for the CDR3 is TGTGCCAGCAGTGTGCTGAACACTGAAGCTTTCTTT.

This clonotype has ten or more counts. V and J are TRBV28 and TRBJ2-1; TRBD2 matches at 12 bases. Losses at the gene ends were 0 bases for V and 10 bases for J; bases not matched to a gene: 10. The germline V gene has CDR1 MDHEN and CDR2 SYDVKM. CDR3 size: 17 residues. The CDR3 protein is CASSLWVASGRASEQFF. The DNA of the CDR3 is TGTGCCAGCAGTTTATGGGTGGCTAGCGGGAGGGCCAGCGAGCAGTTCTTC.

In its sample, this clonotype was seen a few times. Being one base from a much bigger clone, this may be a read error. The rearrangement links TRBV3-1 to TRBJ2-7; D is possibly TRBD2 (5 bases). V was shortened by 0 bases and J by 2 bases, with 14 bases between the two germline ends. Germline V gene data show CDR1 as LGHDT and CDR2 as YNNKEL (reference sequence). This CDR3 has 16 residues. The CDR3 coding sequence is TGTGCCAGCAGCCAAGAAAGACGGGGTGGAACCTACGAGCAGTACTTC. It is translated as CASSQERRGGTYEQYF.

This clonotype appeared many times. The chain joins TRBV7-2 to TRBJ1-1; no clear D gene. This CDR3 region has 13 residues. CDR1 and CDR2 (germline): SGHTA, FQGNSA. The V end lost 6 bases, the J end lost 0 bases, and 8 bases lay between the germline ends. The CDR3 region is CASRVSVNTEAFF. CDR3 nucleotide sequence: TGTGCCAGCAGGGTGTCGGTGAACACTGAAGCTTTCTTT.

This clonotype was counted a few times. The chain combines TRBV27 with TRBJ1-1; D remains unclear. The CDR3 length is 15 residues. Germline V lookup: CDR1 MNHEY, CDR2 SMNVEV (reference sequence). With 2 bases removed from V and 1 base from J, the gap between germline ends came to 11 bases. Here the CDR3 reads CASSLLGFRNTEAFF. Here the CDR3 DNA reads TGTGCCAGCAGTTTACTCGGTTTCCGGAACACTGAAGCTTTCTTT.

The table lists this clonotype with a few counts. The chain has TRBV18 and TRBJ2-2; D gene unclear. Germline V gene data show CDR1 as KGHSH and CDR2 as LQKENI. The V end lost 1 base, the J end lost 3 bases, and 12 bases lay between the germline ends. This CDR3 is 16 amino acids long. CDR3 region: CASSPRVGEYTGELFF. As DNA, the CDR3 is TGTGCCAGCTCACCACGAGTCGGCGAGTACACCGGGGAGCTGTTTTTT.